The sequence of this T cell receptor beta chain was determined in a study of regulatory T cells in long-lasting Graves disease. Sequencing libraries for TCR beta were prepared with iRepertoire HTBI primers and Arm-PCR of CDR3 regions. TCRdb itself ran the multiplex PCR reads through MiXCR, one entry per CDR3 protein. The sample shows under 800,000 distinct CDR3 sequences, roughly 15% of them seen only once. Time point meaning: newly diagnosed GD, antithyroid drugs for less than 3 months. Making the TCR library involved RNA that had been extracted from PBMCs. This clonotype was detected a few times. These sequences were also reported in another study, on T cells in Graves' hyperthyroidism and ophthalmopathy. That paper adds: Participants, patients aged 18 to 65, had newly diagnosed hyperthyroidism with a duration under 2 months.

Specimen: peripheral blood mononuclear cells (PBMCs), collected at new diagnosis, from a patient treated with antithyroid drugs. The TCR comes from a woman in her twenties or thirties with Graves disease.

CDR3 residues: CASSLRGGRDTEAFF. DNA for the CDR3: TGTGCCAGCAGCTTAAGGGGGGGCAGGGACACTGAAGCTTTCTTT. The chain joins TRBV7-3 to TRBJ1-1; D is perhaps TRBD1 (6 bases). Trimming cost V 1 base and J 3 bases, with 12 bases left between them. Germline V CDR1 and CDR2: SGHTA, FQGTGA. The CDR3 is 15 residues long.